There are many counts of the clone carrying this T cell receptor beta chain. The entry originates in a study of T cells in Graves' hyperthyroidism and ophthalmopathy. The trim removed 8 bases at V and 7 bases at J, leaving 13 bases unmatched. The CDR3 totals 15 residues. TCR beta CDR3 region amplification was performed from RNA transcripts. The study used the HTBI primer set for a first-round RT-PCR of the TCR CDR3. TCRdb called the multiplex PCR reads again in MiXCR, with one record for every CDR3 protein. The sample lists around 190,000 distinct CDR3 sequences; 17% were seen once. Sample: blood. This sequence joins TRBV12-3 or TRBV12-4 and TRBJ2-7; 11 nucleotides align to TRBD2. This clonotype was obtained from a woman in her 50s with Graves' hyperthyroidism. The CDR3 loop is CASGLAGGPPEEQYF. CDR3 nucleotide sequence: TGTGCCAGCGGCCTAGCGGGAGGCCCTCCGGAGGAGCAGTACTTC.